The following is a T cell receptor beta chain sequence with its context. Its target is unknown. At one end the junction does not follow the germline gene, possibly because of a read error. The source of the sample is a study of graft-versus-host responses after intestinal transplantation. The wider study: Anti-thymocyte globulin was used for induction in all recipients, who then took tacrolimus and steroids for approximately 3 years.

General study results and limits: After transplant, early declines in HvG clones were associated with peak levels of circulating GvH clones. Where graft-donor T cell macrochimerism was present, patients had high graft-versus-host to host-versus-graft clonal ratios in allografts.

The assay was immunoSEQ multiplex PCR, and TCRdb's table has in-frame clones only and misses some. The repertoire has approximately 46,000 clones, 84% of them found once; the top ten carry less than 0.5%. This TCR was sampled from a human donor who was the organ donor for an intestinal transplant. Sequenced here: unstimulated CD4+ T cells sorted from spleen or lymph node cells, sampled before transplant.

The CDR3 is CASSFTPTSSEQYF. The CDR3 DNA follows: TGTGCCAGCAGCTTCACCCCTACGTCCTCCGAGCAGTACTTC. The chain recombines TRBV7-8 with TRBJ2-7, with D unresolved. This CDR3 contains 14 residues. The V gene's germline CDR1 is SGHVS and CDR2 FQNEAQ.